This TCR beta chain is drawn from a study of early T cells in non-severe SARS-CoV-2 infection. Unique molecular identifiers were added to individual cDNA molecules. Using its own MiXCR run on the 5' RACE reads, TCRdb lists one record per CDR3 protein. The table includes under 100,000 distinct CDR3 sequences, about an eighth detected once. Study results and limitations: Anti-spike CD8 responses were favored by VDJdb matching, which missed private and CD4 specificities.

For this clonotype: The antigen is unknown.

The CDR3 is made up of 15 amino acids. V was trimmed by 0 bases and J by 4 bases, leaving 12 bases between them. Germline values: CDR1 MGHRA, CDR2 YSYEKL. Sequencing was carried out using whole blood. This clonotype was sampled from an adult who was a healthcare worker with PCR-confirmed SARS-CoV-2 infection or an uninfected control (not recorded which). The chain links TRBV4-1 to TRBJ2-5; D gene uncertain. CDR3 amino acids: CASSQESSRPETQYF. The DNA of the CDR3 is TGCGCCAGCAGCCAAGAATCCTCAAGACCAGAGACCCAGTACTTC.